Presented here are 9 T cell receptor beta chains from one specimen sequenced in a study of tissue T cells after allogeneic stem cell transplantation. Method: immunoSEQ multiplex PCR; TCRdb's copy keeps in-frame clones and lacks some. The table has 8,500 to 10,000 clones, roughly three fifths seen once. The material was tissue from the jejunum, obtained at autopsy. The receptors were sampled from a female donor over 55 with lung cancer.

This clone has a handful of counts. V gene TRBV7-8 combines with J gene TRBJ2-7; TRBD1 matches at 8 bases. With 1 base clipped from V and 5 bases from J, the junction kept 10 bases outside the gene matches. This CDR3 is built from 16 residues. Germline CDR1 SGHVS, CDR2 FQNEAQ. This CDR3 is CASSLVYGQGSDEQYF. DNA of the CDR3: TGTGCCAGCAGCTTAGTCTACGGACAGGGCTCGGACGAGCAGTACTTC.

The V and J genes are TRBV6-5 and TRBJ2-7; the D gene is possibly TRBD1 (6 bases). From germline, CDR1 is MNHEY and CDR2 SVGAGI. Trimming stripped 6 bases from V and 3 bases from J, with 15 bases between. This CDR3 comprises 14 residues. DNA for the CDR3: TGTGCCAGCAGGGCGGGCAGGGGCGGCTACGAGCAGTACTTC. Translating it yields CASRAGRGGYEQYF.

The chain joins TRBV11-3 to TRBJ1-3, with unresolved D. CDR1 is SGHNT, CDR2 YENEEA, per germline. This CDR3 contains 14 residues. The ends were cut back, 5 bases at V and 3 bases at J, with 11 bases in the middle. CDR3 loop: CASSTGYFGNTIYF. In nucleotides, the CDR3 is TGTGCCAGCAGCACCGGATATTTTGGAAACACCATATATTTT.

The gene calls are TRBV4-2 and TRBJ2-3; 8 bases map to TRBD2. Germline loops: CDR1 LGHNA, CDR2 YNFKEQ. The V gene end was trimmed by 1 base and the J gene end by 2 bases; junction bases not matched to a gene: 5. This CDR3 is built from 16 residues. CDR3 residues: CASSQAATSDTDTQYF. As DNA, the CDR3 is TGTGCCAGCAGCCAAGCGGCGACTAGCGACACAGATACGCAGTATTTT.

The chain joins TRBV6-2 or TRBV6-3 to TRBJ1-4, with D hard to call. The germline gives CDR1 MNHEY, CDR2 SVGEGT. Between the trimmed V and J ends, which lost 5 bases and 5 bases, there was a span of 9 bases. CDR3 size: 13 residues. CDR3: CASSRPGNEKLFF. CDR3 nucleotides: TGTGCCAGCAGTCGACCAGGCAATGAAAAACTGTTTTTT.

The chain uses TRBV30 and TRBJ2-7; TRBD1 aligns across 8 bases. Germline-derived CDR1 and CDR2 are GTSNPN and SVGIG (reference sequence). V shed 7 bases, J shed 9 bases, and the junction held 11 bases outside the gene matches. The CDR3 has 12 residues. The CDR3 nucleotides read TGTGCCTTACTGACAGGGGCAGTGGGGCAGTACTTC. Translating gives CALLTGAVGQYF.

The rearrangement links TRBV6-5 to TRBJ2-1; D call uncertain. Germline CDR1 is MNHEY and CDR2 is SVGAGI. Trimming shortened V by 4 bases and J by 14 bases, and 15 bases separated the two germline ends. CDR3 length: 12 amino acids. Here the CDR3 reads CASSSGPLVKFF. The CDR3 DNA reads TGTGCCAGCAGTTCCGGGCCCCTGGTTAAGTTCTTC.

Only a few counts were recorded for this clone. This chain connects TRBV13 to TRBJ1-1; D is uncertain. The CDR3 totals 13 residues. Trimming pared 5 bases from V and 5 bases from J, leaving 12 bases between. CDR1 PRHDT and CDR2 FYEKMQ come from the germline V gene (reference sequence). CDR3 bases: TGTGCCAGCAGCCCCCGGCGGGGTACTGAAGCTTTCTTT. Its translation: CASSPRRGTEAFF.

This clone showed up just a few times. The rearrangement joins TRBV28 to TRBJ1-6, with D unclear. Germline CDR1 and CDR2: MDHEN and SYDVKM. The CDR3 is made up of 16 amino acids. Trimming took 5 bases from V and 9 from J, leaving 20 bases between them. CDR3 region: CASSPFVARGFSPLHF. In DNA form, the CDR3 reads TGTGCCAGCAGTCCCTTTGTGGCGCGAGGGTTTTCACCCCTCCACTTT.